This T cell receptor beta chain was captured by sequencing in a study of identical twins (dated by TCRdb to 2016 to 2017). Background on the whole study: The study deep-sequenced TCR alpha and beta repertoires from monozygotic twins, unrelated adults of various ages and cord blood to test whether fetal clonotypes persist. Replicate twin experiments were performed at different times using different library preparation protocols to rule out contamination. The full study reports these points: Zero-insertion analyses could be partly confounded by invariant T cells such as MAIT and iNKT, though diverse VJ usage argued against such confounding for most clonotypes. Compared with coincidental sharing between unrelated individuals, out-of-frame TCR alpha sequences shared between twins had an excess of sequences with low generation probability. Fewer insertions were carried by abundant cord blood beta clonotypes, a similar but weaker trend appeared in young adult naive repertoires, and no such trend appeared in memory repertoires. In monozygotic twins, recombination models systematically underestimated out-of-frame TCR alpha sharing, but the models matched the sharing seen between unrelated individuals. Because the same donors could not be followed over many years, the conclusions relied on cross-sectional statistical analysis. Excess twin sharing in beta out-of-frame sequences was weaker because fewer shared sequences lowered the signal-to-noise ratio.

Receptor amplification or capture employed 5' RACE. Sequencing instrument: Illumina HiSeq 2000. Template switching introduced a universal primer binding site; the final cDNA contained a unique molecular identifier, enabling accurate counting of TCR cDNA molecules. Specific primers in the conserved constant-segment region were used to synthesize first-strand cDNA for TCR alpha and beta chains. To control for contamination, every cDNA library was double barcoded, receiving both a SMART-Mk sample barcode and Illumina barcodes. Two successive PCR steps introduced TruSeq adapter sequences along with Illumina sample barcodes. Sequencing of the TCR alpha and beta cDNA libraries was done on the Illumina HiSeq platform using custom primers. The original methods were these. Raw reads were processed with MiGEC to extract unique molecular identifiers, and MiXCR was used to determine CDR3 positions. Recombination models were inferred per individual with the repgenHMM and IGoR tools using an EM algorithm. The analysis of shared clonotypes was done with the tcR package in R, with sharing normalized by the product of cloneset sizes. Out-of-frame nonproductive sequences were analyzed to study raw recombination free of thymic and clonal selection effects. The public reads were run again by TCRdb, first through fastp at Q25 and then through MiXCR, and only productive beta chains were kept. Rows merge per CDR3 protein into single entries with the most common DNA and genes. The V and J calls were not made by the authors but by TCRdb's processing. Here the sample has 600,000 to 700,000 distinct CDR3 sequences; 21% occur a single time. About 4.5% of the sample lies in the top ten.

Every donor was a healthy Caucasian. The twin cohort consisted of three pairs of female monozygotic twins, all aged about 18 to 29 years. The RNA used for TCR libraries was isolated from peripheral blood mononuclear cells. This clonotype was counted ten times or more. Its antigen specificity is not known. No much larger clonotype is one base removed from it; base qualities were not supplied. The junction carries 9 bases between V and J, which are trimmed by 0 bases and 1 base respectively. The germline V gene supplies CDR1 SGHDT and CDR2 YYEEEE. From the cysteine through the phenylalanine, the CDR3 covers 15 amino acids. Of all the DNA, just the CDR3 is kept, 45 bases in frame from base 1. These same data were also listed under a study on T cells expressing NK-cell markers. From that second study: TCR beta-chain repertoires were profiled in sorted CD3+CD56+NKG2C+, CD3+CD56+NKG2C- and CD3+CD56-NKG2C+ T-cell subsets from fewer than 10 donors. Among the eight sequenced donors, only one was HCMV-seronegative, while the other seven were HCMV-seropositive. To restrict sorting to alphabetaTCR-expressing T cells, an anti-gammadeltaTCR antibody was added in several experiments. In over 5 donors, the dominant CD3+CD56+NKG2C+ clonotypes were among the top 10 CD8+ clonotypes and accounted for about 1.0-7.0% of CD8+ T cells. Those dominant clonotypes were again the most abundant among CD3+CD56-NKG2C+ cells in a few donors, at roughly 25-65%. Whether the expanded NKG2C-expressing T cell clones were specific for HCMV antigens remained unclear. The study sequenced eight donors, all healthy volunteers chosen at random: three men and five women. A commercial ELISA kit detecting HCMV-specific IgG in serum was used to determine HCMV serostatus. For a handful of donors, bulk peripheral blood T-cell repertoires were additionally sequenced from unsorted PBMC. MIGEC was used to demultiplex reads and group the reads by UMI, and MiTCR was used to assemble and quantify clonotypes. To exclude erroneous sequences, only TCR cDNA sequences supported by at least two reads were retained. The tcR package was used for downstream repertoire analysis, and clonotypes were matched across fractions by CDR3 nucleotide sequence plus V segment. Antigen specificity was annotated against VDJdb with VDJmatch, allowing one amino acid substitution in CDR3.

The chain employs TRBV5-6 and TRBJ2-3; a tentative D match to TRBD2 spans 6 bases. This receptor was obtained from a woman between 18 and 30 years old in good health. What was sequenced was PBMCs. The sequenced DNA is TGTGCCAGCAGCTTGGGGGCGGGACGCACAGATACGCAGTATTTT. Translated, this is CASSLGAGRTDTQYF.